The 30 T cell receptor beta chains below were found in one sample sequenced in a study of blood T cells in healthy people across ages. The use of a sample-barcoded 5' primer and a J-beta primer mix characterized a second PCR of roughly 7 to 11 cycles. In TCRdb, the 5' RACE reads were re-called with MiXCR into one record per CDR3 protein. The sample has approximately 810,000 distinct CDR3 sequences, more than 25% seen once; the top ten hold around a sixth. Sequenced material: blood. Every receptor here comes from a woman of 80 years or more in good health.

A single count supports this clonotype. The chain links TRBV5-1 to TRBJ1-2; a weak D match, TRBD1 (5 bases). The V gene's germline CDR1 is SGHRS and CDR2 YFSETQ. The CDR3 is 15 amino acids. V lost 4 bases to trimming and J lost 7 bases, with 20 bases between them. The CDR3, as DNA: TGCGCCAGCAGCGCAAACTCGCAGGGAGCGGGTGGCTACACCTTC. This codes for CASSANSQGAGGYTF.

Worth noting for this clonotype: Compared with germline, one end of the junction differs, possibly owing to a read error. The chain is built from TRBV6-1 and TRBJ1-4; perhaps TRBD1 as D (5 bases). The CDR3 length is 12 residues. Per the germline V gene, CDR1 is MNHNS and CDR2 is SASEGT. CDR3 DNA sequence: TGTGCCAACAGTGAAGTTGGGGGAAGTCTGTTTTTT. Residues: CANSEVGGSLFF.

In this sample, this clonotype turned up many times. The chain joins TRBV7-2 to TRBJ2-7; D may correspond to TRBD1 or TRBD2 (5 bases each). Trimming took 5 bases from V and 2 from J, leaving 16 bases between them. Germline lookup yields CDR1 SGHTA and CDR2 FQGNSA. The CDR3 totals 15 residues. In nucleotides, the CDR3 is TGTGCCAGCAGCCAGCACGGGGCCCAAACCTACGAGCAGTACTTC. It codes for CASSQHGAQTYEQYF.

This clonotype was seen ten or more times. Just one base apart from a much larger clone, this may be a read error. The chain carries TRBV2 and TRBJ2-7; D is possibly TRBD1 (6 bases). The CDR3 loop spans 13 amino acids. Germline CDR1 reads SNHLY; CDR2 reads FYNNEI. V shed 6 bases and J shed 2 bases, with 11 bases lying between them. This CDR3 reads CASRVQGPYEQYF. The DNA for the CDR3 is TGTGCCAGCAGGGTTCAGGGGCCCTACGAGCAGTACTTC.

This clonotype has at least ten counts. The chain recombines TRBV7-2 with TRBJ2-5; the D is unclear. Trimming stripped 5 bases from V and 5 bases from J, with 15 bases between. The CDR3 runs 14 residues. The V gene's germline CDR1 is SGHTA and CDR2 FQGNSA. The CDR3 spells CASSKTTPRETQYF. The CDR3 bases are TGTGCCAGCAGCAAAACTACCCCACGGGAGACCCAGTACTTC.

This chain joins TRBV3-1 and TRBJ1-1; D is uncertain. In germline, CDR1 is LGHDT, CDR2 YNNKEL (reference sequence). V was clipped by 6 bases and J by 6 bases, with 17 bases between them. The CDR3 sequence is 14 residues long. The CDR3 nucleotides are TGTGCCAGCAGGCTCCGGTCTCTAAGCGCTGAAGCTTTCTTT. Protein product: CASRLRSLSAEAFF.

The table lists this clonotype with many counts. The V and J genes are TRBV20-1 and TRBJ2-3; 10 bases align to TRBD1. The trim removed 6 bases at V and 5 bases at J, leaving 8 bases unmatched. The CDR3 runs 14 residues. Germline V gene sequence: CDR1 DFQATT, CDR2 SNEGSKA (reference sequence). The CDR3 is CSAPGTGARDTQYF. The DNA for the CDR3 is TGCAGTGCACCCGGGACAGGGGCGAGAGATACGCAGTATTTT.

CDR3 sequence (DNA): TGTGCCAGCAGTTCCAGGGGGGTTGGCTATGGCTACACCTTC. Its translation: CASSSRGVGYGYTF. The chain recombines TRBV28 with TRBJ1-2; 7 bases match TRBD1. Germline CDR1 is MDHEN and CDR2 is SYDVKM. The CDR3 is 14 residues long. Trimming at V came to 4 bases and at J to 4 bases, leaving 6 bases not matched to a gene.

The V and J genes are TRBV11-3 and TRBJ2-1; D call uncertain. V lost 4 bases and J 8 bases, leaving 18 bases between the germline ends. The CDR3 contains 15 residues. The germline CDR1 and CDR2 sequences are SGHNT and YENEEA. The CDR3: CASSSSWALGDEQFF. CDR3 nucleotide sequence: TGTGCCAGCAGCTCCTCGTGGGCCCTCGGCGATGAGCAGTTCTTC.

The table lists this clonotype with a few counts. The chain couples TRBV7-9 to TRBJ1-1; perhaps TRBD1 as D (5 bases). V was cut by 10 bases and J by 1 base, with 19 bases left in between. The CDR3 loop spans 15 amino acids. Germline V lookup: CDR1 SEHNR, CDR2 FQNEAQ (reference sequence). CDR3 bases: TGTGCCACCCAAGGGGCGCCGCGGGAGAACACTGAAGCTTTCTTT. This gives the protein CATQGAPRENTEAFF. Together with reference TRBV7-9 and TRBJ1-1, the CDR3 gives the full variable domain: DTGVSQNPRHKITKRGQNVTFRCDPISEHNRLYWYRQTLGQGPEFLTYFQNEAQLEKSRLLSDRFSAERPKGSFSTLEIQRTEQGDSAMYLCATQGAPRENTEAFFGQGTRLTVV.

This clonotype has ten or more counts. The chain links TRBV11-2 to TRBJ2-6; no clear D gene. Germline CDR1 and CDR2: SGHAT and FQNNGV. The germline V and J ends were trimmed by 0 bases and 0 bases, with 9 bases remaining between them. There are 17 residues in the CDR3. The CDR3 DNA reads as TGTGCCAGCAGCTTAGAAGCTACGAACTCTGGGGCCAACGTCCTGACTTTC. This sequence encodes CASSLEATNSGANVLTF.

There are many counts of this clonotype. V gene TRBV3-1 combines with J gene TRBJ2-1; 9 bases map to TRBD1. J gave up 3 bases and V 4 bases, and 4 bases lay outside the gene matches. The CDR3 sequence is 15 residues long. Germline V gene lookup returns CDR1 LGHDT and CDR2 YNNKEL (reference sequence). For the CDR3, the DNA is TGTGCCAGCAGCCTTGGGACAGGGTTCTACAATGAGCAGTTCTTC. Its protein product is CASSLGTGFYNEQFF.

This clonotype was picked up many times. V usage is TRBV21-1 and J usage is TRBJ2-7; the D call TRBD1 from the table was never checked on the DNA. TRBV21-1 is a pseudogene locus. The CDR3 runs to 16 residues. The chain's CDR3 is CASSKEGQSRAYEQYF. CDR3 nucleotide sequence: TGTGCCAGCAGCAAAGAGGGACAGAGTAGGGCCTACGAGCAGTACTTC.

As for this clonotype: This may stem from a read error, because a much larger clone lies one nucleotide away. The chain combines TRBV7-8 with TRBJ2-5; 10 bases are a match to TRBD1. Per germline, CDR1 SGHVS and CDR2 FQNEAQ. The CDR3 length is 16 residues. V lost 0 bases to trimming and J lost 11 bases; unmatched junction nucleotides: 12. Here the CDR3 reads CASSLAGQGVRNEQYF. Written as DNA, the CDR3 is TGTGCCAGCAGCTTAGCTGGACAGGGGGTTAGAAATGAGCAGTACTTC.

In regard to this clonotype: One base away lies a much larger clone, so this may be a sequencing read error. The V and J genes are TRBV4-3 and TRBJ2-2, with 8 bases identical to TRBD1. The CDR3 is 18 amino acids. Germline V gene data show CDR1 as LGHNA and CDR2 as YSLEER. Trimming cost V 0 bases and J 4 bases; bases outside gene matches: 10. The CDR3 protein is CASSQEVYEQGATGELFF. CDR3 in DNA: TGCGCCAGCAGCCAAGAAGTCTATGAGCAGGGGGCCACCGGGGAGCTGTTTTTT.

This clonotype appeared a few times. V is TRBV20-1 and J is TRBJ2-5, with 8 bases fitting TRBD2. J gave up 5 bases and V 2 bases, and 10 bases lay outside the gene matches. This CDR3 comprises 15 residues. The germline V gene encodes CDR1 DFQATT and CDR2 SNEGSKA (reference sequence). The chain's CDR3 is CSARSPVAGFETQYF. The DNA for the CDR3 is TGCAGTGCTAGATCGCCGGTAGCGGGGTTTGAGACCCAGTACTTC.

This chain joins TRBV7-9 and TRBJ2-6, with a possible D match to TRBD2 (5 bases). The CDR3 covers 15 residues. CDR1 is SEHNR and CDR2 is FQNEAQ in the germline V gene (reference sequence). V was trimmed by 5 bases and J by 4 bases, leaving 12 bases between them. CDR3: CASSPGKAGANVLTF. As DNA, the CDR3 is TGTGCCAGCAGCCCGGGAAAAGCAGGGGCCAACGTCCTGACTTTC.

This clonotype was observed at least ten times. V usage is TRBV12-3 or TRBV12-4 and J usage is TRBJ2-6, with D possibly matching TRBD1 (6 bases). Trimming took 4 bases from V and 0 from J, leaving 10 bases between them. This CDR3 is 16 amino acids long. The CDR3 sequence: CASSSTGSSGANVLTF. The CDR3 region has the DNA TGTGCCAGCAGTTCAACAGGGAGCTCTGGGGCCAACGTCCTGACTTTC.

V is TRBV20-1 and J is TRBJ2-2; 13 bases match TRBD2. Germline CDR1 is DFQATT and CDR2 is SNEGSKA (reference sequence). Trimming cost V 5 bases and J 1 base; bases outside gene matches: 13. This CDR3 has 19 amino acids. The CDR3 sequence is CSAVQTGTSGALNTGELFF. CDR3 coding DNA: TGCAGTGCTGTACAAACCGGGACTAGCGGGGCCCTGAACACCGGGGAGCTGTTTTTT.

Only a few counts were recorded for this clonotype. Given a much more abundant clone one base away, this may be a read error. This rearrangement joins TRBV4-3 to TRBJ2-1, with a weak D call TRBD2 (5 bases). Between the trimmed V and J ends, which lost 0 bases and 4 bases, there was a span of 13 bases. The CDR3 covers 16 residues. Germline assignment: CDR1 LGHNA and CDR2 YSLEER. CDR3: CASSQDRERGYNEQFF. CDR3 nucleotides: TGCGCCAGCAGCCAAGATAGGGAGCGAGGTTACAATGAGCAGTTCTTC.

This clonotype came up a few times. A single base separates this from a much larger clone, so it may be a read error. The chain carries TRBV6-5 and TRBJ2-7, with TRBD1 matching over 12 bases. CDR1 is MNHEY, CDR2 SVGAGI, per germline. Germline trimming cut 5 bases from V and 6 bases from J; bases unmatched to any gene: 8. The CDR3 totals 15 residues. The CDR3 here is CASSRTGTGGLEQYF. In DNA, the CDR3 is TGTGCCAGCAGTCGAACCGGGACAGGGGGCCTCGAGCAGTACTTC.

As to this clonotype: A read error may be the cause here, since a much bigger clone is one base away. The chain links TRBV7-2 to TRBJ2-3; possible D gene TRBD2, 6 bases. In germline, CDR1 is SGHTA, CDR2 FQGNSA. Between the trimmed V and J ends, which lost 1 base and 4 bases, there was a span of 12 bases. This CDR3 contains 15 residues. CDR3 residues: CASSLVRASADTQYF. In DNA, the CDR3 is TGTGCCAGCAGCTTAGTTAGGGCTAGCGCAGATACGCAGTATTTT.

This clonotype was seen many times. This chain uses TRBV12-3 or TRBV12-4 with TRBJ1-5; possible D gene TRBD1, 5 bases. This CDR3 has 17 residues. V was pared by 2 bases and J by 3 bases, with 17 bases between. Written as DNA, the CDR3 is TGTGCCAGCAGTTTAAGGCCCCCCGGAGGGGTCAATCAGCCCCAGCATTTT. The encoded protein is CASSLRPPGGVNQPQHF.

The genes are TRBV30 and TRBJ1-2; the D is unclear. V lost 8 bases to trimming and J lost 4 bases, with 20 bases between them. The CDR3 is 14 residues long. The V gene's germline CDR1 is GTSNPN and CDR2 SVGIG (reference sequence). CDR3 nucleotides: TGTGCCCGAAGGTCGGAGTCTCACTTCTATGGCTACACCTTC. As protein: CARRSESHFYGYTF.

The CDR3 region has the DNA TGTGCCAGCAGTACTGCCAGTCGAGACAATCAGCCCCAGCATTTT. This sequence encodes CASSTASRDNQPQHF. The V call is TRBV6-6, the J call TRBJ1-5, with unresolved D. V shed 5 bases and J shed 3 bases, with 14 bases lying between them. The CDR3 loop spans 15 amino acids. Germline CDR1 reads MNHNY; CDR2 reads SVGAGI (reference sequence).

This clonotype came up many times. The chain couples TRBV7-2 to TRBJ2-7; D is possibly TRBD1 (6 bases). The CDR3 spans 12 residues. CDR1 is SGHTA and CDR2 is FQGNSA in the germline V gene. Trimming removed 5 bases at V and 4 bases at J, with 9 bases between. The CDR3 protein is CASSAQGYEQYF. DNA for the CDR3: TGTGCCAGCAGCGCCCAGGGGTACGAGCAGTACTTC. The variable domain in full, completed from reference TRBV7-2 and TRBJ2-7, reads GAGVSQSPSNKVTEKGKDVELRCDPISGHTALYWYRQSLGQGLEFLIYFQGNSAPDKSGLPSDRFSAERTGGSVSTLTIQRTQQEDSAVYLCASSAQGYEQYFGPGTRLTVT.

The J gene is TRBJ1-2, the V gene TRBV7-9; D is unclear. CDR3 size: 14 residues. Trimming removed 6 bases from V and 4 bases from J, with 15 bases in between. From germline, CDR1 is SEHNR and CDR2 FQNEAQ (reference sequence). The CDR3 loop reads CASRPTGVLYGYTF. DNA for the CDR3: TGTGCCAGCAGACCCACCGGTGTCCTCTATGGCTACACCTTC.

This clonotype has at least ten counts. The chain combines TRBV4-3 with TRBJ2-5, with D possibly matching TRBD2 (5 bases). V was clipped by 0 bases and J by 5 bases, with 10 bases between them. Germline V gives CDR1 LGHNA, CDR2 YSLEER. This CDR3 is 14 amino acids long. The CDR3 DNA follows: TGCGCCAGCAGCCAAGATTTGTCGGGGGAGACCCAGTACTTC. This translates into CASSQDLSGETQYF.

V is TRBV4-1 and J is TRBJ1-2; a weak D match, TRBD1 (6 bases). Trimming shortened V by 1 base and J by 0 bases, and 9 bases separated the two germline ends. CDR1 MGHRA and CDR2 YSYEKL come from the germline V gene. The CDR3 is 15 amino acids. The DNA for the CDR3 is TGCGCCAGCAGCCAAGGGTCAGGGGCTAACTATGGCTACACCTTC. As protein: CASSQGSGANYGYTF.

The V and J genes are TRBV9 and TRBJ2-1; the match to TRBD2 covers 7 bases. V was pared by 3 bases and J by 0 bases, with 9 bases of the junction left unmatched. Germline loops: CDR1 SGDLS, CDR2 YYNGEE. The CDR3 is 17 residues long. Written as DNA, the CDR3 is TGTGCCAGCAGCGATACGACTAGCCCCAGCTCCTACAATGAGCAGTTCTTC. It specifies CASSDTTSPSSYNEQFF.